This T cell receptor (beta chain) emerged from a study of a mutant IDH1 vaccine in newly diagnosed glioma. Study details: Patients were pretreated with radiotherapy, temozolomide, or both, mostly both. The study, taken as a whole, reports: Changes in the top peripheral T cell clonotypes seemingly had no bearing on pseudoprogression.

Generated by immunoSEQ multiplex PCR, the TCRdb table keeps only in-frame clones and is missing some. The sample lists approximately 43,000 clones; over 75% were seen once. Indicated time point: week 35, safety follow-up. Topical imiquimod accompanied each vaccine dose, which consisted of 300 ug of mutant IDH1 20-mer peptide. Each astrocytoma in the donors was new, WHO grade 3 or 4, IDH1-mutant and ATRX-lost. The length of the CDR3 is 16 residues. Looked up from germline, CDR1 is SGHNT and CDR2 is YYREEE (reference sequence). With 3 bases removed from V and 10 bases from J, the gap between germline ends came to 25 bases. Regarding this clone: Its specificity is unknown.

This receptor was taken from a man in his forties or fifties with glioma. The sample was PBMCs, taken from a glioma patient whose treatment included an IDH1 peptide vaccine. The chain couples TRBV5-4 to TRBJ1-1, with D tentatively TRBD1 (6 bases). CDR3 DNA sequence: TGTGCCAGCAGCTCTCGGACCCAGGGCGCGGGGGGCCGAGCTTTCTTT. It yields the protein CASSSRTQGAGGRAFF.